Each of the 8 T cell receptor beta chains below was sequenced from the same sample in a study of immune evolution from preneoplasia to lung adenocarcinoma. The repertoire was sequenced with immunoSEQ multiplex PCR; TCRdb's copy has only in-frame clones and lacks some. Here the sample spans 6,000 to 6,500 clones, roughly 79% being singletons. The sequenced material came from FFPE adjacent normal lung tissue. These receptors were collected from a donor at least 70 years old with lung adenocarcinoma.

The J gene is TRBJ2-1, the V gene TRBV9; 12 bases map to TRBD1. Germline assignment: CDR1 SGDLS and CDR2 YYNGEE. The CDR3 consists of 16 residues. V gave up 4 bases and J gave up 7 bases; unmatched junction bases: 9. The CDR3 nucleotides are TGTGCCAGCAGCTCATTACTGGGACAGGGGGCGAATGAGCAGTTCTTC. It encodes CASSSLLGQGANEQFF.

The chain recombines TRBV29-1 with TRBJ1-6; possibly TRBD1 for D (5 bases). Trimming pared 7 bases from V and 7 bases from J, leaving 17 bases between. The CDR3 runs to 14 residues. Germline loops: CDR1 SQVTM, CDR2 ANQGSEA. CDR3 residues: CSAYSGTRNSPLHF. The CDR3 coding sequence is TGCAGCGCATACTCCGGGACTCGCAATTCACCCCTCCACTTT.

The chain employs TRBV2 and TRBJ2-7; TRBD2 might be the D (5 bases). Trimming stripped 8 bases from V and 1 base from J, with 9 bases between. The germline V gene encodes CDR1 SNHLY and CDR2 FYNNEI. The CDR3 covers 12 residues. The CDR3: CASAGDSYEQYF. CDR3 nucleotides: TGTGCCAGCGCCGGGGATTCCTACGAGCAGTACTTC.

The J gene is TRBJ2-1, the V gene TRBV2; D not resolved. CDR1 SNHLY and CDR2 FYNNEI come from the germline V gene. Trimming took 5 bases from V and 4 from J, leaving 21 bases between them. This CDR3 comprises 17 residues. The CDR3 DNA is TGTGCCAGCAGTCCCCCAGCCCCCGAACGCATATACAATGAGCAGTTCTTC. Protein product: CASSPPAPERIYNEQFF.

This clone has only a few counts. The chain is built from TRBV28 and TRBJ1-6, with no clear D. The CDR3 is 13 amino acids. The V end lost 7 bases, the J end lost 4 bases, and 8 bases lay between the germline ends. Germline CDR1 is MDHEN and CDR2 is SYDVKM. CDR3 loop: CASNGRYNSPLHF. CDR3 in DNA: TGTGCCAGCAATGGACGGTATAATTCACCCCTCCACTTT.

In the case of this clone: At one end the junction does not follow the germline gene, possibly because of a read error. The rearrangement uses TRBV9 and TRBJ2-1; 8 nucleotides match TRBD2. Per the germline V gene, CDR1 is SGDLS and CDR2 is YYNGEE. The CDR3 consists of 14 residues. CDR3 amino acids: CASSVDGAGTSAIF. The CDR3 DNA is TGTGCCAGCAGCGTAGATGGAGCCGGGACTAGTGCTATCTTC.

Regarding this clone: Compared with germline, one end of the junction differs, possibly owing to a read error. The V call is TRBV18, the J call TRBJ1-2; D might be TRBD1 (5 bases). From germline, CDR1 is KGHSH and CDR2 LQKENI. The CDR3 contains 13 residues. The CDR3 is CASSPRGDYGYTF. The DNA for the CDR3 is TGTGCCAGCTCACCAAGAGGGGACTACGGCTACACCTTC.

V gene TRBV2 combines with J gene TRBJ2-4, with 7 bases fitting TRBD2. Trimming at V came to 6 bases and at J to 0 bases, leaving 11 bases not matched to a gene. This CDR3 comprises 17 residues. CDR1 and CDR2 from the germline V gene are SNHLY and FYNNEI. CDR3: CASRSGALGLAKNIQYF. The DNA for the CDR3 is TGTGCCAGCAGGAGCGGGGCTTTAGGATTAGCCAAAAACATTCAGTACTTC.